What follows is one TCR beta chain and its context. TCRdb keeps only in-frame clones here, not all; method: immunoSEQ multiplex PCR. Of approximately 1.1 million clones listed, approximately 80% were seen once; the top ten hold more than 0.45%. The entry originates in a study of shared clonotypes between healthy human individuals. V was pared by 3 bases and J by 6 bases, with 13 bases of the junction left unmatched. Germline V gene data show CDR1 as SGHTA and CDR2 as FQGTGA. This CDR3 has 18 amino acids. The sample consisted of memory CD4+ T cells from PBMCs. Subset defined: CD45RA-negative fraction. The rearrangement links TRBV7-3 to TRBJ2-4; 11 positions agree with TRBD2. This clonotype originated in a man between 18 and 29 years old in good health. Some clones in this sample may be carry-over from other donors' samples. The CDR3 reads CASSLSLLAGVGGNIQYF. The CDR3 DNA reads as TGTGCCAGCAGCTTGTCTTTACTAGCGGGAGTCGGCGGAAACATTCAGTACTTC.